These 31 T cell receptor beta chains were sequenced from one sample in a study of shared clonotypes between healthy human individuals. The assay was immunoSEQ multiplex PCR, and TCRdb's table has in-frame clones only and misses some. This table holds over 2,000,000 clones, around 93% found once. Naive CD8 cells comprised CD45RO-negative, CCR7-positively selected cells, excluding terminally differentiated effector memory CD45RA+ cells. The sequencing input was naive CD8+ T cells from PBMCs. Receptors originate from a man between 18 and 29 years old in good health. Some clones in this sample may be carry-over from other donors' samples.

The chain's CDR3 is CASSGRSGSYEQYF. The CDR3 DNA follows: TGTGCCAGCAGTGGTAGGTCGGGGTCCTACGAGCAGTACTTC. The chain has TRBV6-1 and TRBJ2-7; weak D call: TRBD2 (5 bases). Trimming removed 4 bases at V and 1 base at J, with 11 bases between. The CDR3 contains 14 residues. CDR1 is MNHNS and CDR2 is SASEGT in the germline V gene.

V is TRBV7-8 and J is TRBJ2-3, with 10 bases matching TRBD2. Losses at the gene ends were 3 bases for V and 2 bases for J; bases not matched to a gene: 5. The germline V gene has CDR1 SGHVS and CDR2 FQNEAQ. The CDR3 is made up of 16 amino acids. The CDR3 is CASSLGAGGYTDTQYF. The CDR3 DNA reads as TGTGCCAGCAGCTTGGGAGCGGGAGGGTACACAGATACGCAGTATTTT.

CDR3 in DNA: TGCAGCGTTAAAGGGGGCACCGGGGAGCTGTTTTTT. Translating gives CSVKGGTGELFF. This chain joins TRBV29-1 and TRBJ2-2; possible D gene TRBD1, 6 bases. Trimming pared 5 bases from V and 4 bases from J, leaving 8 bases between. CDR3 size: 12 residues. Germline V gene lookup returns CDR1 SQVTM and CDR2 ANQGSEA.

The chain joins TRBV28 to TRBJ2-5; unclear D gene. Trimming took off 7 bases at V and 2 bases at J, with 14 bases between the two ends. CDR1 and CDR2 from the germline V gene are MDHEN and SYDVKM. The CDR3 spans 14 residues. DNA of the CDR3: TGTGCCAGCACTCGGCGCAGCGCACAAGAGACCCAGTACTTC. This encodes CASTRRSAQETQYF.

With respect to this clone: The same CDR3 arises from other DNA sequences in this sample as well. The chain carries TRBV27 and TRBJ1-1; tentative D call: TRBD1 (5 bases). V was clipped by 2 bases and J by 1 base, with 8 bases between them. Germline V gene lookup returns CDR1 MNHEY and CDR2 SMNVEV (reference sequence). CDR3 length: 14 residues. In nucleotides, the CDR3 is TGTGCCAGCAGTTTACTAGGGGCGAACACTGAAGCTTTCTTT. It encodes CASSLLGANTEAFF.

J is TRBJ2-1 and V is TRBV29-1; 8 positions agree with TRBD1. J gave up 8 bases and V 1 base, and 7 bases lay outside the gene matches. Per germline, CDR1 SQVTM and CDR2 ANQGSEA. This CDR3 contains 14 residues. The CDR3 region is CSVEGGQGAHEQFF. CDR3 coding DNA: TGCAGCGTTGAAGGTGGGCAGGGGGCTCATGAGCAGTTCTTC.

CDR3 sequence reads: CSVEAENYGYTF. The CDR3 coding sequence is TGCAGCGTTGAAGCCGAGAACTATGGCTACACCTTC. The V call is TRBV29-1, the J call TRBJ1-2; no definite D call. The germline V and J ends were trimmed by 1 base and 2 bases, with 5 bases remaining between them. CDR1 and CDR2 (germline): SQVTM, ANQGSEA. This CDR3 comprises 12 residues.

V and J are TRBV2 and TRBJ1-2; D uncertain. The V gene's germline CDR1 is SNHLY and CDR2 FYNNEI. The CDR3 has 13 residues. Trimming removed 3 bases at V and 8 bases at J, with 13 bases between. CDR3 nucleotide sequence: TGTGCCAGCAGTGAGGGCCGCCTTGGCGGCTACACCTTC. Its translation is CASSEGRLGGYTF. Together with reference TRBV2 and TRBJ1-2, the CDR3 gives the full variable domain: EPEVTQTPSHQVTQMGQEVILRCVPISNHLYFYWYRQILGQKVEFLVSFYNNEISEKSEIFDDQFSVERPDGSNFTLKIRSTKLEDSAMYFCASSEGRLGGYTFGSGTRLTVV.

The rearrangement links TRBV9 to TRBJ1-1, with D possibly TRBD1 on 6 matching bases. Per germline, CDR1 SGDLS and CDR2 YYNGEE. The CDR3 has 15 amino acids. Trimming pared 0 bases from V and 4 bases from J, leaving 13 bases between. The CDR3: CASSVASTRGTEAFF. CDR3 nucleotide sequence: TGTGCCAGCAGCGTAGCCAGTACCAGGGGCACTGAAGCTTTCTTT.

With regard to this clone: Other nucleotide sequences in the sample specify the same CDR3. V usage is TRBV28 and J usage is TRBJ2-3; no clear D. The V end lost 5 bases, the J end lost 0 bases, and 3 bases lay between the germline ends. The CDR3 covers 12 residues. Germline V lookup: CDR1 MDHEN, CDR2 SYDVKM. CDR3 nucleotides: TGTGCCAGCAGTACCAGCACAGATACGCAGTATTTT. This gives the protein CASSTSTDTQYF.

The CDR3 coding sequence is TGTGCCACCAGCAGAGAGATAGGCCCGGCAGAGTCAAATCAGCCCCAGCATTTT. Amino acid sequence: CATSREIGPAESNQPQHF. The V and J genes are TRBV15 and TRBJ1-5; D ambiguous. This CDR3 spans 18 amino acids. V was clipped by 0 bases and J by 4 bases, with 19 bases between them. Germline CDR1 LNHNV, CDR2 YYDKDF (reference sequence).

The chain links TRBV7-6 to TRBJ2-7; D unresolved. Per the germline V gene, CDR1 is SGHVS and CDR2 is FNYEAQ. V was trimmed by 1 base and J by 2 bases, leaving 12 bases between them. This CDR3 is 15 amino acids long. The CDR3 sequence is CASSLGRPTAYEQYF. The DNA of the CDR3 is TGTGCCAGCAGCTTAGGTCGTCCTACGGCCTACGAGCAGTACTTC.

The chain joins TRBV13 to TRBJ2-6; D is ambiguous. Germline V gene sequence: CDR1 PRHDT, CDR2 FYEKMQ (reference sequence). The CDR3 contains 12 residues. The V gene lost 5 bases and the J gene lost 6 bases, with 5 bases spanning the gap. In DNA form, the CDR3 reads TGTGCCAGCAGCCCCGTGGCCAACGTCCTGACTTTC. Its protein product is CASSPVANVLTF.

The V call is TRBV6-1, the J call TRBJ2-7; D assignment may be TRBD1 or TRBD2 (6 bases each). Between the trimmed V and J ends, which lost 1 base and 3 bases, there was a span of 16 bases. Germline V gives CDR1 MNHNS, CDR2 SASEGT. There are 16 residues in the CDR3. CDR3: CASSEGVGGSIYEQYF. CDR3 nucleotides: TGTGCCAGCAGTGAAGGGGTCGGGGGCTCTATCTACGAGCAGTACTTC.

The chain combines TRBV7-6 with TRBJ2-7; D is unclear. Trimming took off 8 bases at V and 0 bases at J, with 14 bases between the two ends. The CDR3 spans 14 residues. In germline, CDR1 is SGHVS, CDR2 FNYEAQ. CDR3 amino acids: CASGSARRSYEQYF. The CDR3, as DNA: TGTGCCAGCGGATCGGCGCGCCGCTCCTACGAGCAGTACTTC.

The chain joins TRBV9 to TRBJ2-3, with D possibly TRBD2 on 6 matching bases. V was trimmed by 4 bases and J by 0 bases, leaving 15 bases between them. Germline V gene sequence: CDR1 SGDLS, CDR2 YYNGEE. The CDR3 totals 16 residues. As DNA, the CDR3 is TGTGCCAGCAGCCTTTACTTTCTAGCGAGCACAGATACGCAGTATTTT. It specifies CASSLYFLASTDTQYF.

The chain links TRBV28 to TRBJ2-3, with D possibly being TRBD1 (6 bases). V gave up 8 bases and J gave up 2 bases, with 17 bases separating them. CDR3 size: 15 residues. Germline CDR1 and CDR2: MDHEN and SYDVKM. CDR3 protein: CASATGTRYTDTQYF. CDR3 nucleotides: TGTGCCAGCGCGACAGGTACTAGGTACACAGATACGCAGTATTTT.

The rearrangement joins TRBV15 to TRBJ2-1; TRBD2 agrees at 9 bases. The CDR3 loop spans 14 amino acids. Germline values: CDR1 LNHNV, CDR2 YYDKDF (reference sequence). After removal of 3 bases from V and 8 bases from J, the junction contained 5 bases not matched to a gene. Written as DNA, the CDR3 is TGTGCCACCAGCAGTTTGGTAGCGGGAGATGAGCAGTTCTTC. It encodes CATSSLVAGDEQFF. Supplemented by reference TRBV15 and TRBJ2-1, the full variable domain reads DAMVIQNPRYQVTQFGKPVTLSCSQTLNHNVMYWYQQKSSQAPKLLFHYYDKDFNNEADTPDNFQSRRPNTSFCFLDIRSPGLGDTAMYLCATSSLVAGDEQFFGPGTRLTVL.

This clone was detected only once. The chain links TRBV4-3 to TRBJ2-1; the match to TRBD2 covers 10 bases. Germline values: CDR1 LGHNA, CDR2 YSLEER. The CDR3 runs 15 residues. Trimming removed 0 bases from V and 12 bases from J; junction bases left unmatched: 8. This CDR3 reads CASSQDSGSGRAQFF. In DNA, the CDR3 is TGCGCCAGCAGCCAAGATTCAGGGAGCGGGAGGGCGCAGTTCTTC.

V is TRBV7-3 and J is TRBJ2-7, with D perhaps matching TRBD1 (5 bases). The germline CDR1 and CDR2 sequences are SGHTA and FQGTGA. The CDR3 consists of 13 residues. The V end was cut by 5 bases, the J end by 2 bases, with 10 bases between. The CDR3 loop reads CASSTGSPYEQYF. DNA for the CDR3: TGTGCCAGCAGCACAGGTTCCCCCTACGAGCAGTACTTC.

This clone was observed a few times. V is TRBV30 and J is TRBJ1-1; 7 nucleotides agree with TRBD1. CDR1 is GTSNPN, CDR2 SVGIG, per germline (reference sequence). J was trimmed by 0 bases and V by 2 bases; bases with no gene match: 6. There are 15 residues in the CDR3. Here the CDR3 DNA reads TGTGCCTGGAGTCCTCGAGGGACAGTGAACACTGAAGCTTTCTTT. It is translated as CAWSPRGTVNTEAFF.

V and J are TRBV6-5 and TRBJ2-3; the D gene is possibly TRBD2 (7 bases). V was trimmed by 3 bases and J by 4 bases, leaving 14 bases between them. The CDR3 covers 15 residues. CDR1 is MNHEY, CDR2 SVGAGI, per germline. Here the CDR3 DNA reads TGTGCCAGCAGTTATGGGCGGGGGCTGGCAGATACGCAGTATTTT. Protein sequence: CASSYGRGLADTQYF.

This clone was detected only a few times. A junction boundary mismatches the germline segment, possibly from a read error. The gene calls are TRBV30 and TRBJ1-1; 9 nucleotides align to TRBD1. Germline V gene data show CDR1 as GTSNPN and CDR2 as SVGIG (reference sequence). This CDR3 is 15 amino acids long. CDR3 sequence (DNA): TGCCCCTTGTGGGGACAGGGCGAGTCGGACACTGAAGCTTTCTTT. Protein sequence: CPLWGQGESDTEAFF.

This clone was picked up a small number of times. The genes are TRBV30 and TRBJ1-1; D uncertain. The V end was cut by 4 bases, the J end by 1 base, with 10 bases between. The germline gives CDR1 GTSNPN, CDR2 SVGIG (reference sequence). The CDR3 spans 13 residues. The CDR3 protein is CAWIAWRNTEAFF. The CDR3 DNA reads as TGTGCCTGGATTGCTTGGCGGAACACTGAAGCTTTCTTT.

The gene calls are TRBV7-9 and TRBJ1-2, with D tentatively TRBD1 (5 bases). The V gene lost 4 bases and the J gene lost 2 bases, with 17 bases spanning the gap. The CDR3 runs 16 residues. Germline assignment: CDR1 SEHNR and CDR2 FQNEAQ (reference sequence). In DNA form, the CDR3 reads TGTGCCAGCAGCTCGAGGGTAGGGACCGAGAACTATGGCTACACCTTC. This codes for CASSSRVGTENYGYTF.

The rearrangement joins TRBV30 to TRBJ1-2; possible D gene TRBD1, 5 bases. Per the germline V gene, CDR1 is GTSNPN and CDR2 is SVGIG (reference sequence). The CDR3 length is 11 residues. V was pared by 5 bases and J by 7 bases, with 11 bases between. The CDR3 bases are TGTGCCTGGGCAGCAGGGCTTGGCTACACCTTC. Translating gives CAWAAGLGYTF.

The chain joins TRBV27 to TRBJ1-2; 8 bases match TRBD1. From germline, CDR1 is MNHEY and CDR2 SMNVEV (reference sequence). The junction had 3 bases not matched to a gene; V was cut back by 2 bases and J by 7 bases. CDR3 length: 13 residues. DNA of the CDR3: TGTGCCAGCAGTTTACAGGGGGCGTTTGGCTACACCTTC. Translated: CASSLQGAFGYTF.

V usage is TRBV19 and J usage is TRBJ2-1, with 8 bases matching TRBD2. The CDR3 runs to 17 residues. CDR1 LNHDA and CDR2 SQIVND come from the germline V gene (reference sequence). J gave up 2 bases and V 0 bases, and 6 bases lay outside the gene matches. In DNA form, the CDR3 reads TGTGCCAGTAGTATAGACGCACTAGCGGACCCCTACAATGAGCAGTTCTTC. It encodes CASSIDALADPYNEQFF. Full variable domain (outside the CDR3, taken from reference TRBV19 and TRBJ2-1): DGGITQSPKYLFRKEGQNVTLSCEQNLNHDAMYWYRQDPGQGLRLIYYSQIVNDFQKGDIAEGYSVSREKKESFPLTVTSAQKNPTAFYLCASSIDALADPYNEQFFGPGTRLTVL.

V gene TRBV7-6 combines with J gene TRBJ2-1; 8 bases map to TRBD2. Per germline, CDR1 SGHVS and CDR2 FNYEAQ. V lost 5 bases to trimming and J lost 9 bases; unmatched junction nucleotides: 12. The CDR3 is made up of 15 amino acids. In DNA, the CDR3 is TGTGCCAGCAGCCTTAACCAGCGGGAGCGGGGTGAGCAGTTCTTC. It translates to CASSLNQRERGEQFF.

The genes are TRBV30 and TRBJ2-7; 9 nucleotides line up with TRBD1. CDR3 length: 13 residues. Per the germline V gene, CDR1 is GTSNPN and CDR2 is SVGIG (reference sequence). The V segment lost 3 bases and the J segment 3 bases; nucleotides outside the gene matches: 3. CDR3 nucleotides: TGTGCCTGGAGCGCGGACAGGGGCTACGAGCAGTACTTC. Protein sequence: CAWSADRGYEQYF.

The gene calls are TRBV7-9 and TRBJ2-7, with D unclear. V dropped 4 bases and J dropped 3 bases, with 13 bases sitting between them. This CDR3 contains 14 residues. Germline V gene sequence: CDR1 SEHNR, CDR2 FQNEAQ (reference sequence). The chain's CDR3 is CASSSALESYEQYF. CDR3 bases: TGTGCCAGCAGCTCAGCCCTAGAGAGCTACGAGCAGTACTTC.